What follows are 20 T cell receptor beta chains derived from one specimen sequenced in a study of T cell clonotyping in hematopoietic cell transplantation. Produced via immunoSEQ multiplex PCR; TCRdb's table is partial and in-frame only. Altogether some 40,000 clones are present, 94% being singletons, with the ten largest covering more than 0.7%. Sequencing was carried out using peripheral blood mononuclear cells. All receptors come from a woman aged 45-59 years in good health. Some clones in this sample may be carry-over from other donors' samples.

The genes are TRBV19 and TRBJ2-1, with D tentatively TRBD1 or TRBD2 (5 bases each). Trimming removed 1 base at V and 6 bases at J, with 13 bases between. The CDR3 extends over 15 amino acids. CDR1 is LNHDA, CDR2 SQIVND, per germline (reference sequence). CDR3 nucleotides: TGTGCCAGTAGTATAGTACTGGGACCTGTCAATGAGCAGTTCTTC. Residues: CASSIVLGPVNEQFF.

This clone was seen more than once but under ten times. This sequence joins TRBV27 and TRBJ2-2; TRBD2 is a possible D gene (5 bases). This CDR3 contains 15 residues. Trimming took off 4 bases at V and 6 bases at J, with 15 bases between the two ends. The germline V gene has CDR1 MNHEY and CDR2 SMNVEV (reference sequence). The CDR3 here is CASSYELASSGELFF. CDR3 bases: TGTGCCAGCAGTTACGAGCTAGCTTCGTCCGGGGAGCTGTTTTTT.

The chain's CDR3 is CASRLGQGSTGELFF. CDR3 nucleotides: TGTGCCAGCCGCCTGGGGCAGGGCAGCACCGGGGAGCTGTTTTTT. V and J are TRBV6-1 and TRBJ2-2; D may be TRBD1 (5 bases). Germline values: CDR1 MNHNS, CDR2 SASEGT. The ends were cut back, 8 bases at V and 4 bases at J, with 17 bases in the middle. The CDR3 loop spans 15 amino acids.

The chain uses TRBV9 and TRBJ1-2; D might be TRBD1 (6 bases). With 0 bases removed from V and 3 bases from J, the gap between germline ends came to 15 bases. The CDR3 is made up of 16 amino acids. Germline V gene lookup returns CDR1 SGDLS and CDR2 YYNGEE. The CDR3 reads CASSVEGGTWDYGYTF. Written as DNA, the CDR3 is TGTGCCAGCAGCGTAGAGGGGGGGACCTGGGACTATGGCTACACCTTC.

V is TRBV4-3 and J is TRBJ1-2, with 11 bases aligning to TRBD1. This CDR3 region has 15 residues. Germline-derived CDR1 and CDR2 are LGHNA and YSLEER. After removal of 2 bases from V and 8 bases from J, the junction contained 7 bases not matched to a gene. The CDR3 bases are TGCGCCAGCAGCCAACGGACAGGGGGCGAGGGGGGCTACACCTTC. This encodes CASSQRTGGEGGYTF.

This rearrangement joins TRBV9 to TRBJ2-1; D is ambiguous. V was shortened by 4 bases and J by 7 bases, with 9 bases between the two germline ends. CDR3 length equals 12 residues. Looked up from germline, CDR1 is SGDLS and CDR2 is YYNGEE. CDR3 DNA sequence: TGTGCCAGCAGCTTTCAAGGGAATGAGCAGTTCTTC. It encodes CASSFQGNEQFF.

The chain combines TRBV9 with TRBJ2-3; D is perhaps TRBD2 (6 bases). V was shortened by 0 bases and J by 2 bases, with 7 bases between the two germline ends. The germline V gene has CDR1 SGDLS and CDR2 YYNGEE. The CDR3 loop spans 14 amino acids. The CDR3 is CASSVGRVTDTQYF. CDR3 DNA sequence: TGTGCCAGCAGCGTAGGGAGGGTCACAGATACGCAGTATTTT. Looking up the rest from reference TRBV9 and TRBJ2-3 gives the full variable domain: DSGVTQTPKHLITATGQRVTLRCSPRSGDLSVYWYQQSLDQGLQFLIQYYNGEERAKGNILERFSAQQFPDLHSELNLSSLELGDSALYFCASSVGRVTDTQYFGPGTRLTVL.

This chain's CDR3 is CASSAGVETQYF. The CDR3 DNA follows: TGTGCCAGCAGCGCGGGGGTGGAGACCCAGTACTTC. The chain couples TRBV2 to TRBJ2-5; 7 nucleotides match TRBD2. J lost 5 bases, V lost 6 bases, and 3 bases had no gene match. Germline CDR1 SNHLY, CDR2 FYNNEI. The CDR3 consists of 12 residues.

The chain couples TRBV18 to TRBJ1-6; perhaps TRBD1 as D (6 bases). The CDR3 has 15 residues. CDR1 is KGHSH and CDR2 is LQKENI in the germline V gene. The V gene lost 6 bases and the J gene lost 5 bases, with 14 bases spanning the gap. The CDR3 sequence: CASSPEAGDNSPLHF. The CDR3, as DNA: TGTGCCAGCTCCCCAGAGGCAGGGGATAATTCACCCCTCCACTTT. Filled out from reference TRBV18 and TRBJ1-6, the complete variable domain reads NAGVMQNPRHLVRRRGQEARLRCSPMKGHSHVYWYRQLPEEGLKFMVYLQKENIIDESGMPKERFSAEFPKEGPSILRIQQVVRGDSAAYFCASSPEAGDNSPLHFGNGTRLTVT.

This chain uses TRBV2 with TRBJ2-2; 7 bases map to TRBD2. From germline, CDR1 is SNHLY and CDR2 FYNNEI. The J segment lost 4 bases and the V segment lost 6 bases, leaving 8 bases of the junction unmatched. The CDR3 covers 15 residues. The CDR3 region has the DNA TGTGCCAGCAGCCCCGACTGGGGGGGCACCGGGGAGCTGTTTTTT. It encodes CASSPDWGGTGELFF.

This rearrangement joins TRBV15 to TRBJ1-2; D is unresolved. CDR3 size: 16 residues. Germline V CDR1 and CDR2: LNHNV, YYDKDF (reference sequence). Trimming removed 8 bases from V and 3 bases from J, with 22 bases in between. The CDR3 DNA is TGTGCCACCTCCTCGTCAGAGAGGCGAGAGGACTATGGCTACACCTTC. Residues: CATSSSERREDYGYTF.

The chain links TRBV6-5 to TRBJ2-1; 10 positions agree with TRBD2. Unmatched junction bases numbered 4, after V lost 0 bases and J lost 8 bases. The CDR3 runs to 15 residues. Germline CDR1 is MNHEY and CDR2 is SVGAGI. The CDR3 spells CASSYSSGGPYEQFF. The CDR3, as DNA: TGTGCCAGCAGTTACTCTAGCGGGGGGCCCTATGAGCAGTTCTTC.

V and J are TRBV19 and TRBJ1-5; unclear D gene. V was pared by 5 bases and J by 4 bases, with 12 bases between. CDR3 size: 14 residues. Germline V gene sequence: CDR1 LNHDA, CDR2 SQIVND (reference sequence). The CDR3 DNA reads TGTGCCAGTAGTGAGGATTGGAATAATCAGCCCCAGCATTTT. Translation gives CASSEDWNNQPQHF. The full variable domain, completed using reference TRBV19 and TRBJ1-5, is DGGITQSPKYLFRKEGQNVTLSCEQNLNHDAMYWYRQDPGQGLRLIYYSQIVNDFQKGDIAEGYSVSREKKESFPLTVTSAQKNPTAFYLCASSEDWNNQPQHFGDGTRLSIL.

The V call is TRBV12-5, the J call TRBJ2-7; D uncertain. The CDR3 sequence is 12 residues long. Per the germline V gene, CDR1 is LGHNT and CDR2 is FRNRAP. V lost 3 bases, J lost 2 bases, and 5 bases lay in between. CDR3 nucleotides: TGTGCTAGTGGTTTCAGCCCCTACGAGCAGTACTTC. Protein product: CASGFSPYEQYF.

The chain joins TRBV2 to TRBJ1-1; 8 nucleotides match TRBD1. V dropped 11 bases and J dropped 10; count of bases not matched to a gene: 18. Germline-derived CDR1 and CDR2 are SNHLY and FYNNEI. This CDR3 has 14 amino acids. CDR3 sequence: CACAVIQGGWGAFF. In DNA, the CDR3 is TGTGCCTGCGCCGTCATACAGGGGGGCTGGGGAGCTTTCTTT. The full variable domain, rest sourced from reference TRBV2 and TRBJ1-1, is EPEVTQTPSHQVTQMGQEVILRCVPISNHLYFYWYRQILGQKVEFLVSFYNNEISEKSEIFDDQFSVERPDGSNFTLKIRSTKLEDSAMYFCACAVIQGGWGAFFGQGTRLTVV.

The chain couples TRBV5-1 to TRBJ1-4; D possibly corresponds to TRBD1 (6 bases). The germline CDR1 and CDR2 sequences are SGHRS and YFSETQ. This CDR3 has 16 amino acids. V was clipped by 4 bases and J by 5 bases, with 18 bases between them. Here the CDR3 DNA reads TGCGCCAGCAGCCAGGACAGCCTAAGATTCAATGAAAAACTGTTTTTT. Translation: CASSQDSLRFNEKLFF.

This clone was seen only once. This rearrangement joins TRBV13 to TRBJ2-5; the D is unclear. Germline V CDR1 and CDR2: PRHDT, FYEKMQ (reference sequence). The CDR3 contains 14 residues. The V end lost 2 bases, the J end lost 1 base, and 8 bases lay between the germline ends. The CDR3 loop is CASSLYSLQETQYF. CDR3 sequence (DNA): TGTGCCAGCAGCTTATACAGTCTCCAAGAGACCCAGTACTTC.

CDR3 DNA sequence: TGTGCCAGCAGATCGACCGGGACAGGGGGTGAGCAGTACTTC. As protein: CASRSTGTGGEQYF. This sequence joins TRBV7-9 and TRBJ2-7; 11 nucleotides align to TRBD1. The CDR3 has 14 amino acids. Germline values: CDR1 SEHNR, CDR2 FQNEAQ (reference sequence). Trimming cost V 6 bases and J 7 bases; bases outside gene matches: 8.

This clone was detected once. CDR3 in amino acids: CASRLLASYEQYF. The CDR3 coding sequence is TGTGCCAGCAGACTACTTGCCTCCTACGAGCAGTACTTC. The chain is built from TRBV5-8 and TRBJ2-7; no reliable D call. V shed 5 bases and J shed 0 bases, with 9 bases lying between them. The CDR3 spans 13 residues. The germline CDR1 and CDR2 sequences are SGHTS and YDEGEE. Looking up the rest from reference TRBV5-8 and TRBJ2-7 gives the full variable domain: EAGVTQSPTHLIKTRGQQATLRCSPISGHTSVYWYQQALGLGLQFLLWYDEGEERNRGNFPPRFSGRQFPNYSSELNVNALELEDSALYLCASRLLASYEQYFGPGTRLTVT.

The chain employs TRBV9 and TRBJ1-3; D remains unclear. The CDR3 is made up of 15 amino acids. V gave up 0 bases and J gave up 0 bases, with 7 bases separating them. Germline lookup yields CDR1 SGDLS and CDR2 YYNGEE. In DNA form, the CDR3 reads TGTGCCAGCAGCGTAGACCCGGTCTCTGGAAACACCATATATTTT. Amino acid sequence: CASSVDPVSGNTIYF.